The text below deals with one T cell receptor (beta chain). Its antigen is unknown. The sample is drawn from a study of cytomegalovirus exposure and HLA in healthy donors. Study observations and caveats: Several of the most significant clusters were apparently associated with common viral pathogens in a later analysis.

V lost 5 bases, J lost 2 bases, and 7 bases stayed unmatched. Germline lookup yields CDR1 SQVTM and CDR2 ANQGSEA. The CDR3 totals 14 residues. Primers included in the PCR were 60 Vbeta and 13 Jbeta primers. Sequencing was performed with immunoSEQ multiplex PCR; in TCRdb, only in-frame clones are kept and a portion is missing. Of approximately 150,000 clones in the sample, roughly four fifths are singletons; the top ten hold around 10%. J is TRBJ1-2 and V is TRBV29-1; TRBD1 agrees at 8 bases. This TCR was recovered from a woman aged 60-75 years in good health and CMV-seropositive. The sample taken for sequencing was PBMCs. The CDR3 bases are TGCAGCGTTACCCCGGGACAGGCCAACTATGGCTACACCTTC. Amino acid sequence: CSVTPGQANYGYTF.